This entry concerns a single T cell receptor beta chain. Original processing methods: Amplification from reference gene primers served as the basis for estimated nucleated cell counts. The repertoire was sequenced with immunoSEQ multiplex PCR; TCRdb's copy has only in-frame clones and lacks some. D and trimming were read from the DNA, whereas the V and J calls and clone size are those reported in that table. The sample has some 120,000 clones, 75% to 90% seen once; the top ten hold about 17%. The CDR3 extends over 15 amino acids. Germline V gene lookup returns CDR1 ENHRY and CDR2 SYGVKD. V lost 4 bases and J lost 4; bases outside the gene matches: 9. The data were taken from a study of blood T cell repertoires in COVID-19.

The rearrangement uses TRBV10-3 and TRBJ1-2; 7 bases are a match to TRBD1. This sequence originates from a woman in her forties or fifties who had recovered from COVID-19. Material for sequencing was peripheral blood. The CDR3 DNA is TGTGCCATCAGTGCGAGACAGGGAGGAAGCTATGGCTACACCTTC. Encoded protein: CAISARQGGSYGYTF.